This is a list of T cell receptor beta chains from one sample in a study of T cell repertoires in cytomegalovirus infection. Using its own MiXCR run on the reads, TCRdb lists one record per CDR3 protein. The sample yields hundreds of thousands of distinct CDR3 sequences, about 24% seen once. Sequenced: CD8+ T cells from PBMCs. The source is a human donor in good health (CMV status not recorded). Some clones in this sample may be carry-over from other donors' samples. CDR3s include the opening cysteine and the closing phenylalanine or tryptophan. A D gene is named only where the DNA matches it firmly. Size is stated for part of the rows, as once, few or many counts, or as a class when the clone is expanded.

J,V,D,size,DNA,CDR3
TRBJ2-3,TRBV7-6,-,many,TGTGCCAGCAGCTTGATAGACAGCCCCACAGATACGCAGTATTTT,CASSLIDSPTDTQYF
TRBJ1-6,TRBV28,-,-,TGTGCCAGCAGTACTCTGGATTCACCCCTCCACTTT,CASSTLDSPLHF
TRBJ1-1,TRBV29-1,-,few,TGCAGCGTTGGTGTAGGGCCCGGAGGTTCGAACACTGAAGCTTTCTTT,CSVGVGPGGSNTEAFF
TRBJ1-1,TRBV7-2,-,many,TGTGCCAGCACCTTGACAGTTTCTGAAGCTTTCTTT,CASTLTVSEAFF
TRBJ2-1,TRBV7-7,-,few,TGTGCTAGCAGCTTAGAACTACGAGGGGACAATGAGCAGTTCTTC,CASSLELRGDNEQFF
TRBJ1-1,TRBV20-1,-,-,TGCAGTGCTAGAGGCCGGACAGAGGACACTGAAGCTTTCTTT,CSARGRTEDTEAFF
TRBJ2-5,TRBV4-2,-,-,TGTGCCAGCAGCCAAGATTATCCAGCGGAGACCCAGTACTTC,CASSQDYPAETQYF
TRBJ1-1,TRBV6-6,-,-,TGTGCCAGCAGTGCCTACACGAACACTGAAGCTTTCTTT,CASSAYTNTEAFF
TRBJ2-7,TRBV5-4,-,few,TGTGCCAGCAGCTTGACGGCAGGGATCGACGAGCAGTACTTC,CASSLTAGIDEQYF
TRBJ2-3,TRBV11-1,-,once,TGTGCCACCTCCCTGAGGGGCCGCGGCACAGATACGCAGTATTTT,CATSLRGRGTDTQYF
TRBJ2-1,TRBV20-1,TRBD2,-,TGCAGTGCTAGAGAGCGGGGGGGCTCCTACAATGAGCAGTTCTTC,CSARERGGSYNEQFF
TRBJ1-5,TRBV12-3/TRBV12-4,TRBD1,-,TGTGCCAGCACCGGGACAGGGTTCTATCAGCCCCAGCATTTT,CASTGTGFYQPQHF
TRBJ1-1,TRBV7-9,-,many,TGTGCCAGCAGCTTGTCGACCGGGACACATTCTTTTAACACTGAAGCTTTCTTT,CASSLSTGTHSFNTEAFF
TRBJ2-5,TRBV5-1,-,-,TGTGCCAGCAGCTTCAGGCCGGGACTCCAACAAGAGACCCAGTACTTC,CASSFRPGLQQETQYF
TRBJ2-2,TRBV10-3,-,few,TGTGTCACATCAGCAACATCGAACACCGGGGAGCTGTTTTTT,CVTSATSNTGELFF
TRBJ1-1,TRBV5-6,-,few,TGTGCCAGCAGCTTGGCGTGGGGGATCGGGGAAGCTTTCTTT,CASSLAWGIGEAFF
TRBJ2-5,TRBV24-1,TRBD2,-,TGTGCCACCAGTGATTTGGGGACTAGTGTGTACCAAGAGACCCAGTACTTC,CATSDLGTSVYQETQYF
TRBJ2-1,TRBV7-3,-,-,TGTGCCAGCAGCTTACTTTTCCCGACACAGGGGACTGTGGGTGAGCAGTTCTTC,CASSLLFPTQGTVGEQFF
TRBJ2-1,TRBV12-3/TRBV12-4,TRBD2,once,TGTGCCAGCAGTTTACTAGCGGGGGGGCCGAGTGAGCAGTTCTTC,CASSLLAGGPSEQFF
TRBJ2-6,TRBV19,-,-,TGTGCCAGTAGTATAATGGACTCTGGGGCCAACGTCCTGACTTTC,CASSIMDSGANVLTF
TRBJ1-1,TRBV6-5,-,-,TGTGCCAGCAGCCCCACTCCGGATGCATGGTCTGAAGCTTTCTTT,CASSPTPDAWSEAFF
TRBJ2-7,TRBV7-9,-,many,TGTGCCGGGAGTGTGACACCTTCGATATACGAGCAGTACTTC,CAGSVTPSIYEQYF
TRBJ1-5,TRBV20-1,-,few,TGCAGTGCTAGAGATTCCATTAGCAATCAGCCCCAGCATTTT,CSARDSISNQPQHF
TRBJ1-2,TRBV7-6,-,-,TGTGCCAGCAGCCCCAGGGGAGGCCCCAACCATAACTATGGCTACACCTTC,CASSPRGGPNHNYGYTF
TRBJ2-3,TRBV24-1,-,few,TGTGCCACCAGTGATGTCGCCCAGGGGGATACGCAGTATTTT,CATSDVAQGDTQYF
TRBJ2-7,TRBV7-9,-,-,TGTGCCAGCAGCTTATCGGCTAGAACCTACGAGCAGTACTTC,CASSLSARTYEQYF
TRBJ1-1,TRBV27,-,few,TGTGCCAGCAGTTCAGGAGGGTCGGCTTTCTTT,CASSSGGSAFF
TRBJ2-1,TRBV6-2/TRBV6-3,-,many,TGTGCCAGCAGTTACTCGCGGGGCAGAGAGCAGTTCTTC,CASSYSRGREQFF
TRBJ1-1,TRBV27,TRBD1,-,TGTGCCAGCAGTTTGCGGACAGGGCCGAACACTGAAGCTTTCTTT,CASSLRTGPNTEAFF
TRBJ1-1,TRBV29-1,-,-,TGCAGCGTCCCCAGGGGCGGAGACAATGGAGCTTTCTTT,CSVPRGGDNGAFF
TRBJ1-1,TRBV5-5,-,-,TGTGCCAGCAGCCCCAGACTTATGAACACTGAAGCTTTCTTT,CASSPRLMNTEAFF
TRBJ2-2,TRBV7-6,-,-,TGTGCCAGCAGCTGGGACAGGAATTCGGCCGCGGGAGACACCGGGGAGCTGTTTTTT,CASSWDRNSAAGDTGELFF
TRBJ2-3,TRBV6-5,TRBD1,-,TGTGCCAGCAGTGACCGGGACAGGGACACAGATACGCAGTATTTT,CASSDRDRDTDTQYF
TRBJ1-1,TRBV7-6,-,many,TGTGCCAGCAGCTTAGCGGGGGGGCGAACTGAAGCTTTCTTT,CASSLAGGRTEAFF
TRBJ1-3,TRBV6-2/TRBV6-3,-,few,TGTGCCAGCAGTTACTCGAAGGCCTCGTCTGGAAACACCATATATTTT,CASSYSKASSGNTIYF
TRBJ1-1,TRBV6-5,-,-,TGTGCCAGCGGCCATATAAGGACTGAAGCTTTCTTT,CASGHIRTEAFF
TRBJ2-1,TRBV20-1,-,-,TGCAGTGCTTCGGGCCCCAACGCGAATGAGCAGTTCTTC,CSASGPNANEQFF
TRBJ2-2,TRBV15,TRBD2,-,TGTGCCACCAGCAGAGTGGGACTAGGAGCCACCGGGGAGCTGTTTTTT,CATSRVGLGATGELFF
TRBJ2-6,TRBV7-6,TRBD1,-,TGTGTCAGCAGCTTATTTAAGTTGACAGGGACAGCCATCTCCCGCTCTGGGGCCAACGTCCTGACTTTC,CVSSLFKLTGTAISRSGANVLTF
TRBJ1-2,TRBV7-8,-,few,TGTGCCAGCAGCTCCCCCGGGGCCGTTAGCGGCTACACCTTC,CASSSPGAVSGYTF
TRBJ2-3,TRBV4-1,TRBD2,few,TGCGCCAGCAGCCAGGATCCGGGACTACCGCCGACAGATACGCAGTATTTT,CASSQDPGLPPTDTQYF
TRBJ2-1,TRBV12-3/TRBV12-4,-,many,TGTGCCAGCACCTCACAGGGAACTTACAATGAGCAGTTCTTC,CASTSQGTYNEQFF
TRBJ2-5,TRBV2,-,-,TGTGCCAGCAGTGATGGTAAAGCGGTAGCCTACCAAGAGACCCAGTACTTC,CASSDGKAVAYQETQYF